Each of the 5 T cell receptor beta chains below was sequenced from the same sample in a study of technical replicates of blood from a few donors. Sequencing was performed with immunoSEQ multiplex PCR; in TCRdb, only in-frame clones are kept and a portion is missing. The sample shows tens of thousands of clones, more than 85% of them seen only once. The sequencing input was PBMCs. Receptors were obtained from a human donor in good health. Some clones in this sample may be carry-over from other donors' samples.

V and J are TRBV4-2 and TRBJ2-1; TRBD2 agrees at 13 bases. Germline lookup yields CDR1 LGHNA and CDR2 YNFKEQ. The trim removed 4 bases at V and 7 bases at J, leaving 4 bases unmatched. The CDR3 covers 15 residues. The CDR3 here is CASSPGTSGANEQFF. In nucleotides, the CDR3 is TGTGCCAGCAGCCCCGGGACTAGCGGGGCGAATGAGCAGTTCTTC.

The rearrangement links TRBV30 to TRBJ2-7; weak D call: TRBD1 (5 bases). Trimming took 1 base from V and 4 from J, leaving 5 bases between them. The CDR3 totals 11 residues. CDR1 is GTSNPN, CDR2 SVGIG, per germline (reference sequence). CDR3 DNA: TGTGCCTGGAGTGCAGGGTACGAGCAGTACTTC. As protein: CAWSAGYEQYF.

The chain joins TRBV7-3 to TRBJ2-5; TRBD2 might be the D (6 bases). Germline V gene data show CDR1 as SGHTA and CDR2 as FQGTGA. V lost 5 bases, J lost 1 base, and 8 bases lay in between. The CDR3 sequence is 13 residues long. CDR3 sequence (DNA): TGTGCCAGCAGCCGTAGCGGCCAAGAGACCCAGTACTTC. Protein sequence: CASSRSGQETQYF.

The rearrangement links TRBV7-9 to TRBJ2-2; no firm D call. Trimming stripped 3 bases from V and 6 bases from J, with 5 bases between. Germline-derived CDR1 and CDR2 are SEHNR and FQNEAQ (reference sequence). This CDR3 contains 12 residues. The DNA of the CDR3 is TGTGCCAGCAGCTTCAACTCCGGGGAGCTGTTTTTT. This translates into CASSFNSGELFF. Drawing the rest from reference TRBV7-9 and TRBJ2-2, the complete variable domain is DTGVSQNPRHKITKRGQNVTFRCDPISEHNRLYWYRQTLGQGPEFLTYFQNEAQLEKSRLLSDRFSAERPKGSFSTLEIQRTEQGDSAMYLCASSFNSGELFFGEGSRLTVL.

This chain joins TRBV6-4 and TRBJ2-1, with 8 nucleotides matching TRBD2. With 2 bases clipped from V and 6 bases from J, the junction kept 6 bases outside the gene matches. The germline CDR1 and CDR2 sequences are MRHNA and SNTAGT. The CDR3 consists of 15 residues. The CDR3 DNA is TGTGCCAGCAGTGACAGAGCGGGAGATAGCAATGAGCAGTTCTTC. Its protein is CASSDRAGDSNEQFF.